A single T cell receptor (beta chain) is shown here with its context. Its target antigen remains unknown. In the germline V gene, CDR1 corresponds to SGHDN and CDR2 to FVKESK. From cysteine to phenylalanine, the CDR3 is 13 amino acids long. No coding sequence is recorded. This entry comes from a study of T cells expressing NK-cell markers (dated by TCRdb to the early 2020s). Study-wide context: TCR beta-chain repertoires were profiled in sorted CD3+CD56+NKG2C+, CD3+CD56+NKG2C- and CD3+CD56-NKG2C+ T-cell subsets from fewer than 10 donors. Seven of the eight sequenced donors were HCMV-seropositive and one was HCMV-seronegative. All eight donors whose samples were sequenced were randomly selected healthy volunteers, three of them men and five women. Libraries were sequenced as 2 x 150 bp reads on Illumina HiSeq 2000/2500, MiSeq or NextSeq. The research as a whole found: For roughly six donors, the dominant CD3+CD56+NKG2C+ clonotypes were among the top 10 CD8+ clonotypes and accounted for about 1.0-7.5% of CD8+ T cells. Those dominant clonotypes were again the most abundant among CD3+CD56-NKG2C+ cells in four donors, at about 28.3-65%. Whether the expanded NKG2C-expressing T cell clones were specific for HCMV antigens remained unclear.

HCMV serostatus was determined by detecting HCMV-specific IgG in serum with a commercial ELISA kit. Peripheral blood mononuclear cells were isolated from blood by Ficoll density gradient centrifugation. Sequencer: Illumina HiSeq 2000. TCR beta cDNA libraries were prepared using 5'RACE template switching, which introduced a universal primer site and unique molecular identifiers. cDNA synthesis was primed from the TCR beta constant segment and was followed by two successive PCR amplification steps. From the authors' description of their analysis: MIGEC handled demultiplexing of the reads and grouping by UMI, while MiTCR was used to assemble and quantify clonotypes. To remove erroneous sequences, TCR cDNA sequences were retained only when supported by two or more reads. The tcR package was used for downstream repertoire analysis, and clonotypes were matched across fractions by CDR3 nucleotide sequence plus V segment. VDJmatch was used to annotate antigen specificity against VDJdb, with one amino acid substitution in CDR3 permitted. TCRdb reprocessed the reads and assigns one entry to each CDR3 protein sequence, leaving out DNA. The V and J calls and clone size come from TCRdb's table, not from the authors' own analysis. This sample's records show more than 90,000 distinct CDR3 sequences. The ten largest clones add up to less than 20% of the sample.

This TCR was sampled from a woman between 18 and 75 years old in good health. Sequenced sample: blood T cells: a sorted CD56 or NKG2C T cell subset, CD4+ or CD8+ T cells, or bulk PBMC T cells (not recorded which). This receptor chain uses TRBV14 and TRBJ2-5. The CDR3 region reads CASSQVHLETQYF.